The 17 T cell receptor beta chains in this list originate from one sample, sequenced in a study of blood T cells in healthy people across ages. Primers used in a second PCR of roughly 6 to 12 cycles were a sample-barcoded 5' primer and a J-beta primer mix. TCRdb re-called the 5' RACE reads through MiXCR, storing one row per CDR3 protein. This table has around 1,000,000 distinct CDR3 sequences, around 25% appearing once. This sample also appeared in a second study, on T cells of mothers and their children.

Sequenced material: blood. The receptors derive from a girl aged 2 to 9 in good health.

This rearrangement joins TRBV3-1 to TRBJ1-1; perhaps TRBD1 as D (5 bases). This CDR3 spans 13 amino acids. The germline V gene encodes CDR1 LGHDT and CDR2 YNNKEL (reference sequence). Deletions cut 0 bases from V and 11 bases from J, with 13 bases between. The CDR3 nucleotides read TGTGCCAGCAGCCAAGATAATCAACCAGGGGCTTTCTTT. This translates into CASSQDNQPGAFF.

V is TRBV29-1 and J is TRBJ1-1; 7 bases fit TRBD1. Germline V gene sequence: CDR1 SQVTM, CDR2 ANQGSEA. The CDR3 loop spans 13 amino acids. DNA for the CDR3: TGCAACGTCCCAGGGGGTCTAATCACTGAAGCTTTCTTT. Its protein product is CNVPGGLITEAFF.

V is TRBV5-6 and J is TRBJ2-7; 8 nucleotides agree with TRBD2. V lost 0 bases and J lost 3; bases outside the gene matches: 2. Germline CDR1 is SGHDT and CDR2 is YYEEEE. This CDR3 spans 14 amino acids. This CDR3 reads CASSLGTSYYEQYF. CDR3 nucleotides: TGTGCCAGCAGCTTGGGGACTAGCTACTACGAGCAGTACTTC.

This clonotype was seen only a few times. This rearrangement joins TRBV6-5 to TRBJ2-5; 7 nucleotides match TRBD1. This CDR3 contains 15 residues. Trimming cost V 6 bases and J 4 bases; bases outside gene matches: 11. Germline assignment: CDR1 MNHEY and CDR2 SVGAGI. The CDR3 loop is CASSRETGIGETQYF. DNA of the CDR3: TGTGCCAGCAGCCGTGAGACAGGGATAGGAGAGACCCAGTACTTC.

This CDR3 reads CSVITGEDTEAFF. Here the CDR3 DNA reads TGCAGCGTTATAACAGGGGAAGACACTGAAGCTTTCTTT. This sequence joins TRBV29-1 and TRBJ1-1; 7 nucleotides align to TRBD1. Per the germline V gene, CDR1 is SQVTM and CDR2 is ANQGSEA. After removal of 5 bases from V and 3 bases from J, the junction contained 6 bases not matched to a gene. The CDR3 consists of 13 residues. Drawing the rest from reference TRBV29-1 and TRBJ1-1, the complete variable domain is SAVISQKPSRDICQRGTSLTIQCQVDSQVTMMFWYRQQPGQSLTLIATANQGSEATYESGFVIDKFPISRPNLTFSTLTVSNMSPEDSSIYLCSVITGEDTEAFFGQGTRLTVV.

The chain combines TRBV27 with TRBJ2-3; D gene ambiguous. This CDR3 comprises 15 residues. The V end was cut by 5 bases, the J end by 0 bases, with 12 bases between. Looked up from germline, CDR1 is MNHEY and CDR2 is SMNVEV (reference sequence). The CDR3 DNA reads as TGTGCCAGCAGTGACACGTCGCCCAGCACAGATACGCAGTATTTT. This codes for CASSDTSPSTDTQYF.

This clonotype was detected a few times. The genes are TRBV3-1 and TRBJ2-7; 9 bases line up with TRBD2. The CDR3 has 21 amino acids. Germline V lookup: CDR1 LGHDT, CDR2 YNNKEL (reference sequence). After removal of 4 bases from V and 0 bases from J, the junction contained 22 bases not matched to a gene. The CDR3 bases are TGTGCCAGCAGCCCGACGCTCCAATCTTCTAGCGGGATTCCCAACTCCTACGAGCAGTACTTC. Translation gives CASSPTLQSSSGIPNSYEQYF.

The rearrangement links TRBV6-6 to TRBJ2-6, with TRBD2 matching over 7 bases. The CDR3 has 15 amino acids. The V segment lost 11 bases and the J segment 4 bases; nucleotides outside the gene matches: 11. The V gene's germline CDR1 is MNHNY and CDR2 SVGAGI (reference sequence). The CDR3 DNA follows: TGTGCCGGGGGAGGGAGCATCTGGGGGGCCAACGTCCTGACTTTC. Encoded protein: CAGGGSIWGANVLTF.

This clonotype was observed a handful of times. The V gene is TRBV10-3, the J gene TRBJ1-1; 7 nucleotides align to TRBD1. From germline, CDR1 is ENHRY and CDR2 SYGVKD. This CDR3 contains 13 residues. With V trimmed by 7 bases and J by 1 base, 3 bases remained unmatched. The DNA for the CDR3 is TGTGCCATCACCGGGACAGCGAACACTGAAGCTTTCTTT. Protein product: CAITGTANTEAFF.

The chain uses TRBV24-1 and TRBJ2-1; D unclear. Germline V gives CDR1 KGHDR, CDR2 SFDVKD. The CDR3 covers 13 residues. Trimming stripped 1 base from V and 5 bases from J, with 5 bases between. The CDR3 DNA reads as TGTGCCACCAGTGATTTACCTGACAATGAGCAGTTCTTC. This encodes CATSDLPDNEQFF.

This clonotype was detected a few times. The chain joins TRBV7-6 to TRBJ2-1; 10 bases map to TRBD2. This CDR3 is built from 16 residues. Germline CDR1 SGHVS, CDR2 FNYEAQ. V was clipped by 5 bases and J by 7 bases; unmatched bases: 11. The CDR3 nucleotides read TGTGCCAGCAGCGGCCCACTAGCGGGAAGTGATAATGAGCAGTTCTTC. Its translation is CASSGPLAGSDNEQFF.

V usage is TRBV6-6 and J usage is TRBJ2-1; D is unclear. CDR1 and CDR2 from the germline V gene are MNHNY and SVGAGI (reference sequence). V shed 0 bases and J shed 4 bases, with 10 bases lying between them. The CDR3 has 15 amino acids. The CDR3 DNA reads as TGTGCCAGCAGTTACTCGAACACAGTTTACAATGAGCAGTTCTTC. Translated, it gives CASSYSNTVYNEQFF.

This sequence joins TRBV5-1 and TRBJ2-7; TRBD1 matches 10 bases. Trimming took 3 bases from V and 4 from J; bases not matched to a gene: 10. This CDR3 has 16 amino acids. Germline lookup yields CDR1 SGHRS and CDR2 YFSETQ. This CDR3 is CASSSHRDRGAYEQYF. The CDR3 DNA follows: TGCGCCAGCAGCTCACACCGGGACAGGGGTGCATACGAGCAGTACTTC.

This clonotype was detected a few times. The gene calls are TRBV29-1 and TRBJ1-2; D might be TRBD1 (5 bases). V lost 0 bases and J lost 1, with 9 bases in between. Germline-derived CDR1 and CDR2 are SQVTM and ANQGSEA. This CDR3 region has 14 residues. The DNA for the CDR3 is TGCAGCGTTGAAGACCTACAGGATAACTATGGCTACACCTTC. Its translation: CSVEDLQDNYGYTF.

This chain connects TRBV12-5 to TRBJ1-1, with D tentatively TRBD1 (5 bases). The V end was cut by 4 bases, the J end by 10 bases, with 16 bases between. The CDR3 has 13 residues. Germline CDR1 LGHNT, CDR2 FRNRAP. The CDR3: CASGSGTEIIAFF. CDR3 nucleotides: TGTGCTAGTGGTTCCGGGACTGAAATTATAGCTTTCTTT.

This clonotype showed up just a few times. The chain carries TRBV13 and TRBJ2-5, with TRBD2 matching over 10 bases. The trim removed 10 bases at V and 5 bases at J, leaving 13 bases unmatched. The CDR3 has 15 amino acids. CDR1 PRHDT and CDR2 FYEKMQ come from the germline V gene (reference sequence). The CDR3 nucleotides are TGTGCCAACAGTTTTGAAGGGACTAGCGTCGAGACCCAGTACTTC. Translated, it gives CANSFEGTSVETQYF.

The chain is built from TRBV2 and TRBJ1-2; D is unresolved. V lost 6 bases and J 0 bases, leaving 17 bases between the germline ends. This CDR3 is 16 amino acids long. CDR1 SNHLY and CDR2 FYNNEI come from the germline V gene. This CDR3 reads CASRDSRSSANYGYTF. CDR3 DNA sequence: TGTGCCAGCAGAGATTCAAGAAGTTCAGCTAACTATGGCTACACCTTC.